This TCR beta chain was found in a study of blood T cell repertoires in COVID-19. Across the whole study: Donors in the United States, Italy and Spain gave samples during acute or convalescent COVID-19.

Original processing methods: For nucleated cells, counts were estimated from reference gene primer amplification. Assay used: immunoSEQ multiplex PCR; TCRdb lists only in-frame clones, some missing. Clone size and the V and J calls come from that table; the DNA yielded D and trimming. The table includes about 150,000 clones, around 84% detected once. The cohort comprised adults aged roughly 18 to 90 years residing in around 25 US areas. The sample taken for sequencing was PBMCs or T cells enriched from blood (not recorded which). The source of this sequence is a man aged 45 to 65 who had recovered from COVID-19.

The CDR3: CASSLGDSQNYGYTF. CDR3 nucleotides: TGTGCCAGCAGCTTAGGGGACAGCCAAAACTATGGCTACACCTTC. This chain joins TRBV7-8 and TRBJ1-2; 7 bases fit TRBD1. This CDR3 has 15 residues. The ends lost 1 base at V and 2 bases at J; junction bases unmatched: 4. In germline, CDR1 is SGHVS, CDR2 FQNEAQ. The variable domain in full, with the rest retrieved from reference TRBV7-8 and TRBJ1-2, is GAGVSQSPRYKVAKRGQDVALRCDPISGHVSLFWYQQALGQGPEFLTYFQNEAQLDKSGLPSDRFFAERPEGSVSTLKIQRTQQEDSAVYLCASSLGDSQNYGYTFGSGTRLTVV.